The clone carrying this TCR beta chain was found once. Its antigen is unknown. This specimen comes from a study of OX40 agonist ivuxolimab in advanced cancers. The table came from immunoSEQ multiplex PCR; TCRdb's copy has only in-frame clones and leaves some out. The table lists about 79,000 clones, 91% of them singletons. The CDR3 consists of 14 residues. Germline-derived CDR1 and CDR2 are SGHRS and YFSETQ. Trimming shortened V by 4 bases and J by 8 bases, and 13 bases separated the two germline ends. Study outcomes and limitations: Circulating CD4+ and CD8+ T cells showed clonal expansion by week 6 at 0.1 to 3.0 mg/kg.

The source is an adult with an advanced solid tumor such as melanoma, head and neck, liver or kidney cancer. This specimen was CD4+ or CD8+ T cells sorted from blood, taken in a trial of the OX40 agonist ivuxolimab. The V gene is TRBV5-1, the J gene TRBJ1-6; D is possibly TRBD1 (6 bases). CDR3 nucleotide sequence: TGCGCCAGCAGCCGAGGCAGGGGTGATTCACCCCTCCACTTT. This codes for CASSRGRGDSPLHF.